The clone carrying this T cell receptor (beta chain) was detected many times. The data were taken from a study of T-cell memory formation after mild COVID-19. TCR alpha and TCR beta cDNA libraries with sample barcodes and UMIs came from 5'RACE using constant-segment primers. TCRdb re-called the 5' RACE reads with MiXCR, one entry per CDR3 protein. The repertoire holds hundreds of thousands of distinct CDR3 sequences, roughly an eighth seen once, with 20% to 25% in the top ten. Germline values: CDR1 SGHAT, CDR2 FQNNGV. CDR3 length: 14 residues. Trimming removed 1 base at V and 5 bases at J, with 9 bases between.

This receptor was obtained from a man aged 18 to 30 who had mild COVID-19 (a few samples of this study predate the infection). Cell type and time point are not known. Sample: PBMCs or a T cell subset sorted from them (not recorded which). The chain joins TRBV11-2 to TRBJ2-1; D call uncertain. CDR3 bases: TGTGCCAGCAGCTTAGTAATCGACCACAATGAGCAGTTCTTC. Protein product: CASSLVIDHNEQFF.